The clone carrying this T cell receptor (beta chain) is medium-sized. TCRdb fed the 5' RACE reads into MiXCR, producing one record per CDR3 protein. The profile covers tens of thousands of distinct CDR3 sequences, with approximately 5.9% appearing a single time and roughly 4.8% taken by the ten largest. This record belongs to a study of early T cells in non-severe SARS-CoV-2 infection. The CDR3 extends over 15 amino acids. The germline V gene encodes CDR1 MGHRA and CDR2 YSYEKL. The germline V and J ends were trimmed by 1 base and 0 bases, with 10 bases remaining between them. This chain connects TRBV4-1 to TRBJ2-7, with D uncertain. The sequence derives from an adult who was a healthcare worker with PCR-confirmed SARS-CoV-2 infection or an uninfected control (not recorded which). Source material: whole blood. The CDR3 DNA reads TGCGCCAGCAGCCAAGTACTTAGGGACTCCTACGAGCAGTACTTC. It codes for CASSQVLRDSYEQYF.